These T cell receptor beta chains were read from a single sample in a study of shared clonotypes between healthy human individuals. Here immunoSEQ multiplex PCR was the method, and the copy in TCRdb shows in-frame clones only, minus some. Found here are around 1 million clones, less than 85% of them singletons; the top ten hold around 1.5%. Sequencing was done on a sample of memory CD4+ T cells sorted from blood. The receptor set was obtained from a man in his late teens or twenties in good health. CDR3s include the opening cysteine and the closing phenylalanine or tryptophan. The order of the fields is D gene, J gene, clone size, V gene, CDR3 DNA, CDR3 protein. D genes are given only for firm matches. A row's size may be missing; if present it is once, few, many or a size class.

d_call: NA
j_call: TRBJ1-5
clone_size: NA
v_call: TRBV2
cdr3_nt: TGTGCCAGCAGTGCAGGACAGTCAAGCAATCAGCCCCAGCATTTT
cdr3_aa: CASSAGQSSNQPQHF

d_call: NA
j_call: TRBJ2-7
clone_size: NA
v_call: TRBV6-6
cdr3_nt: TGTGCCAGCAGTTACGTCACCAGGGGATCCTACGAGCAGTACTTC
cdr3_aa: CASSYVTRGSYEQYF

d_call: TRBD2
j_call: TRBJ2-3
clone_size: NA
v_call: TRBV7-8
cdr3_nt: TGTGCCAGCAGCCCATCCACTAGCGGGGGAGGTACGCAGTATTTT
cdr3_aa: CASSPSTSGGGTQYF

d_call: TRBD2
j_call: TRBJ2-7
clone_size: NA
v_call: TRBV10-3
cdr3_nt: TGTGCCATCAGTGAAGGACTAGCGGGAGAACAGTACTTC
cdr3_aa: CAISEGLAGEQYF

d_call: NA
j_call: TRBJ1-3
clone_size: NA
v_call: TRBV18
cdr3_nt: TGTGCCAGCTCACCAAATCCTGGGGGCTCTGGAAACACCATATATTTT
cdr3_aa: CASSPNPGGSGNTIYF

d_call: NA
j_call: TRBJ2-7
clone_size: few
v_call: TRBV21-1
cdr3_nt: TGTGCCAGCAGCAAAGGGGTGACCTCCTACGAGCAGTACTTC
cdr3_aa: CASSKGVTSYEQYF

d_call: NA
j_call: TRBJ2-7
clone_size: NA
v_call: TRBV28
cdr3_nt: TGTGCCAGCAGTTTCACGGACTCGTCACCACCCTACGAGCAGTACTTC
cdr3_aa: CASSFTDSSPPYEQYF

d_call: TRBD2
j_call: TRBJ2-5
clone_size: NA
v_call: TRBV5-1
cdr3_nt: TGCGCCAGCAGCAAAAGTGCGGGAGACGGAGAGACCCAGTACTTC
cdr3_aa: CASSKSAGDGETQYF

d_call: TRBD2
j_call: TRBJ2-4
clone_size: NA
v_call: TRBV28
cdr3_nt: TGTGCCAGCAGTTTTAATATAGCGGGCGGGGACTCGGACATTCAGTACTTC
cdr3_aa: CASSFNIAGGDSDIQYF

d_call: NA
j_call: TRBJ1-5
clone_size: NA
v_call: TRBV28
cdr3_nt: TGTGCCAGCACCCCCGGAGGCGCTTATAGCAATCAGCCCCAGCATTTT
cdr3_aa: CASTPGGAYSNQPQHF

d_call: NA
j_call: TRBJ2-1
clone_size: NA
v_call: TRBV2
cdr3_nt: TGTGCCAGCAACGGAGTCGGGGGGCAGTTCTTC
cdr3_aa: CASNGVGGQFF

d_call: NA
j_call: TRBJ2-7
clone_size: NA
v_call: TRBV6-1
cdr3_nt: TGTGCCAGCAGTGATGGCACAGGGCTGGCTCCCGAGCAGTACTTC
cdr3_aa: CASSDGTGLAPEQYF

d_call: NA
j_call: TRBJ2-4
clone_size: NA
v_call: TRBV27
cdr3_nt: TGTGCCAGCAGTTTAACTCTCCGGGACATTCAGTACTTC
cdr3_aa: CASSLTLRDIQYF

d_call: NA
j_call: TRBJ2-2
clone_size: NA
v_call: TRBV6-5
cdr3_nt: TGTGCCAGCAGTGCTAAAGTCACCGGGGAGCTGTTTTTT
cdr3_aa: CASSAKVTGELFF

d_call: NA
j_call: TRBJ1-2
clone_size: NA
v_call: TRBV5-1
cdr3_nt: TGCGCCAGCAGCTTGGAACAGGGAACCTATGGCTACACCTTC
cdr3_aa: CASSLEQGTYGYTF

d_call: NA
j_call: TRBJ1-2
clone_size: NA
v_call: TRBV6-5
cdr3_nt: TGTGCCAGCAGAAGTCCTGCTGAAAACTATGGCTACACCTTC
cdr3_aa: CASRSPAENYGYTF

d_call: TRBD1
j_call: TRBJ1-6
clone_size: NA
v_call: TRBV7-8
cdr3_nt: TGTGCCAGCAGCCTGGGGACGACAGGGAACTCCTATAATTCACCCCTCCACTTT
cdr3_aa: CASSLGTTGNSYNSPLHF

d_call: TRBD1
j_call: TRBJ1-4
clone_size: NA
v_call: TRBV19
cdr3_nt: TGTGCCAGTAGTAAGGGACAGGGGAGGAATGAAAAACTGTTTTTT
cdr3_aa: CASSKGQGRNEKLFF

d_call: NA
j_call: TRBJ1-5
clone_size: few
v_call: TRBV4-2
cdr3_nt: TGTGCCAGCAGCCAGAACAGGGATAGCAATCAGCCCCAGCATTTT
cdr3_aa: CASSQNRDSNQPQHF

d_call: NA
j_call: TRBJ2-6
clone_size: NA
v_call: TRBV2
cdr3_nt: TGTGCCAGCAGTGGCCGGGGTTCTGGGGCCAACGTCCTGACTTTC
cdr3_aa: CASSGRGSGANVLTF

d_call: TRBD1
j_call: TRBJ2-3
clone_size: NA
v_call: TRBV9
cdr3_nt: TGTGCCAGCAGCGTAGCTGGAGCCCAGGGGGCAGATACGCAGTATTTT
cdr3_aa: CASSVAGAQGADTQYF

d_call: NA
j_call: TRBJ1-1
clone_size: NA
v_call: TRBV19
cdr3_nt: TGTGCCAGTAGTCGACAAATCAACACTGAAGCTTTCTTT
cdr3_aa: CASSRQINTEAFF

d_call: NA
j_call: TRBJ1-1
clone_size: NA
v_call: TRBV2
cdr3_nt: TGTGCCAGCAAGGTCCGTGGGGAAAACACTGAAGCTTTCTTT
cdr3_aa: CASKVRGENTEAFF

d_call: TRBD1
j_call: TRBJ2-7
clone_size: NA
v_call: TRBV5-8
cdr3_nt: TGTGCCAGCAGCTTCCACCCCGGACAGGGATTGTCCTACGAGCAGTACTTC
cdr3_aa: CASSFHPGQGLSYEQYF

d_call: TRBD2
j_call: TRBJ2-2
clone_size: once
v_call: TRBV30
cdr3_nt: TGTGCCTGGAGTGTACTAGCGGGAGGCACCGGGGAGCTGTTTTTT
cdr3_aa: CAWSVLAGGTGELFF

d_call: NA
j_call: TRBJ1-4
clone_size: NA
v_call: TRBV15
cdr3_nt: TGTGCCACCAGCAGAGATCTTGGGGGAACTAATGAAAAACTGTTTTTT
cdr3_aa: CATSRDLGGTNEKLFF

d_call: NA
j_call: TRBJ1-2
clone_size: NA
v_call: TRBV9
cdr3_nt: TGTGCCAGCAGCTCAAAGAGAGGCCTCGGGTATGGCTACACCTTC
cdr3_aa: CASSSKRGLGYGYTF

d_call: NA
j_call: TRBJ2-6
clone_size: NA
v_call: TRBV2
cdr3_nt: TGTGCCAGCAGTCCCTCTGGGGCCAACGTCCTGACTTTC
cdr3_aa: CASSPSGANVLTF

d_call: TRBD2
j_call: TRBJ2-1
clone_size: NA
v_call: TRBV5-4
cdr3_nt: TGTGCCAGCAGTCGATGGGACTACTCCTACAATGAGCAGTTCTTC
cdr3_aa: CASSRWDYSYNEQFF

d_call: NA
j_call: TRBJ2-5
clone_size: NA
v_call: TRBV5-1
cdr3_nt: TGCGCCAGCAGCTTAATGGACAGCCAAGAGACCCAGTACTTC
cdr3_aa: CASSLMDSQETQYF

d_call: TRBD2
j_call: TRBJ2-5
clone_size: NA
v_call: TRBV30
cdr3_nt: TGTGCCTGGAGGACTAGCGGGCAAGAGACCCAGTACTTC
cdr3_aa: CAWRTSGQETQYF

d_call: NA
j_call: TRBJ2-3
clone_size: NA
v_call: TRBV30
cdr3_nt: TGTGCCTGGAGTAATGGACTTAGCACAGATACGCAGTATTTT
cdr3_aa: CAWSNGLSTDTQYF

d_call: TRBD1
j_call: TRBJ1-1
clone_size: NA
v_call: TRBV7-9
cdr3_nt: TGTGCCAGCAGCTTAGAGGGGGCGGGCACTGAAGCTTTCTTT
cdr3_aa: CASSLEGAGTEAFF

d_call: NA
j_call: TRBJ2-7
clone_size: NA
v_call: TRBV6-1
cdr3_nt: TGTGCCAGCAGTGAATTGGGGCAGGCCCTACGGGAGCAGTACTTC
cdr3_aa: CASSELGQALREQYF

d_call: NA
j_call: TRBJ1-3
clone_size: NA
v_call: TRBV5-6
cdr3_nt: TGTGCCAGCAGTCGGCGGGGATACTCTGGAAACACCATATATTTT
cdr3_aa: CASSRRGYSGNTIYF

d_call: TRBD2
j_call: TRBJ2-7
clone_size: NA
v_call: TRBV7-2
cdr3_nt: TGCAAAGTAGGGCTAGCGGGAGTTACCTACGAGCAGTACTTC
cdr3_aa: CKVGLAGVTYEQYF

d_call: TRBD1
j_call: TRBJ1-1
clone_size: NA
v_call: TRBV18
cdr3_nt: TGTGCCAGCTCCTCGACAGGGATGGACACTGAAGCTTTCTTT
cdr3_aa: CASSSTGMDTEAFF

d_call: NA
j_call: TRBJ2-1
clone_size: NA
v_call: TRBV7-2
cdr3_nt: TGTGCCAGCAGCACCCAAAGCAGTTTGTCCTACAATGAGCAGTTCTTC
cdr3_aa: CASSTQSSLSYNEQFF

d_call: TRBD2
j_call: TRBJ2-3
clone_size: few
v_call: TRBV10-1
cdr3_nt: TGCGCCAGCAGGATGACTAGCGCCTCCGGGGATACGCAGTATTTT
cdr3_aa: CASRMTSASGDTQYF

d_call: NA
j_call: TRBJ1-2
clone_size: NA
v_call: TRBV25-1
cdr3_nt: TGTGCCAGCACCGGGGATGGCTACACCTTC
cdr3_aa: CASTGDGYTF